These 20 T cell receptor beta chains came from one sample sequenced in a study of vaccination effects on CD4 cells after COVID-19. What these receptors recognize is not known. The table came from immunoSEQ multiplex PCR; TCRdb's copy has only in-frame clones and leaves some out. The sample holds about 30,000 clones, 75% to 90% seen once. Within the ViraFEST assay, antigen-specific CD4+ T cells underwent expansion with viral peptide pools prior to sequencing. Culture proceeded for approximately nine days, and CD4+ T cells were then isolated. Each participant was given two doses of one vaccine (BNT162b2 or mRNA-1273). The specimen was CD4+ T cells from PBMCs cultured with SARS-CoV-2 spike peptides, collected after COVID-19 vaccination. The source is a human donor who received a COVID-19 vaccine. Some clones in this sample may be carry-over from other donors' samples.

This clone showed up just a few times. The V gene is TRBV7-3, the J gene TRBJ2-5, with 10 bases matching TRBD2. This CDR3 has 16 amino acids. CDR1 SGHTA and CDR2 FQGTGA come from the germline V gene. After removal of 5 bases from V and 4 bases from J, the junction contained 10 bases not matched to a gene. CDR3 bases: TGTGCCAGCAGCCGTTTTCCTATAGCGGGAGGAGAGACCCAGTACTTC. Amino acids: CASSRFPIAGGETQYF.

CDR3 DNA: TGTGCCAGCTCACCATCGGATACAGGGGTCGAGCAGTACGTC. As protein: CASSPSDTGVEQYV. The J gene is TRBJ2-7, the V gene TRBV18; 7 nucleotides align to TRBD1. V was clipped by 2 bases and J by 6 bases; unmatched bases: 7. The germline V gene encodes CDR1 KGHSH and CDR2 LQKENI. The CDR3 is 14 residues long.

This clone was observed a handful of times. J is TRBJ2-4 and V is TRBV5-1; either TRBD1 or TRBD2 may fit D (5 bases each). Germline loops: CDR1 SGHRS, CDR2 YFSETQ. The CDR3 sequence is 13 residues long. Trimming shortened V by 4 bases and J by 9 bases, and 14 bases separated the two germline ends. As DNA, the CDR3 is TGCGCCAGCAGCCTCGTAGAGGGGAGCATTCAGTACTTC. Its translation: CASSLVEGSIQYF. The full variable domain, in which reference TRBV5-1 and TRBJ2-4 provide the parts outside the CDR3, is KAGVTQTPRYLIKTRGQQVTLSCSPISGHRSVSWYQQTPGQGLQFLFEYFSETQRNKGNFPGRFSGRQFSNSRSEMNVSTLELGDSALYLCASSLVEGSIQYFGAGTRLSVL.

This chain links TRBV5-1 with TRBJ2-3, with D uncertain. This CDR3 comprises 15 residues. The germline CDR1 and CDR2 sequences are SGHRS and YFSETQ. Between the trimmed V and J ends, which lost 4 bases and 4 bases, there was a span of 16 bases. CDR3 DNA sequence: TGCGCCAGCAGCGTTAACGGACCACCAGCAGATACGCAGTATTTT. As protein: CASSVNGPPADTQYF.

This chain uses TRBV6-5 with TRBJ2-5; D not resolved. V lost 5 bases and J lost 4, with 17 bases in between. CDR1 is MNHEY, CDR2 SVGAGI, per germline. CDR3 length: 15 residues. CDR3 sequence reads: CASSPDSPDGETQYF. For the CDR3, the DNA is TGTGCCAGCAGTCCTGACTCCCCCGATGGAGAGACCCAGTACTTC.

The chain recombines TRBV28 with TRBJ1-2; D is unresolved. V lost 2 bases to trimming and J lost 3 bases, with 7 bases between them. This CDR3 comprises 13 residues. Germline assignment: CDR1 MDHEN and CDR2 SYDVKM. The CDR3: CASSLNRHYGYTF. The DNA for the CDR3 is TGTGCCAGCAGTTTAAACAGACACTATGGCTACACCTTC.

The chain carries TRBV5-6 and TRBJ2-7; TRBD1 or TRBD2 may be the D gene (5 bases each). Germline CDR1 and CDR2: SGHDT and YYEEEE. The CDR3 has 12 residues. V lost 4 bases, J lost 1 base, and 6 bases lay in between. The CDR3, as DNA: TGTGCCAGCAGCGGGGGATCCTACGAGCAGTACGTC. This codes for CASSGGSYEQYV.

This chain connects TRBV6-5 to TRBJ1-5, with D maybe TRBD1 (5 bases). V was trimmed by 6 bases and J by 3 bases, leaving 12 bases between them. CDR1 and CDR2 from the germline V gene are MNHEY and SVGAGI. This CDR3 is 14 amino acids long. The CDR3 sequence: CASRRDRLNQPQHF. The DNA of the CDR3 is TGTGCCAGCAGACGCGACAGACTCAATCAGCCCCAGCATTTT.

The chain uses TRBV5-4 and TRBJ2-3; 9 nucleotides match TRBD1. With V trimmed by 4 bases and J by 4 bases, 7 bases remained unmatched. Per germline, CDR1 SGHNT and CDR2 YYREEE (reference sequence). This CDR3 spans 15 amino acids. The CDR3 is CASSLTGGAADTQYF. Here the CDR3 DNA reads TGTGCCAGCAGCCTAACAGGGGGCGCAGCAGATACGCAGTATTTT.

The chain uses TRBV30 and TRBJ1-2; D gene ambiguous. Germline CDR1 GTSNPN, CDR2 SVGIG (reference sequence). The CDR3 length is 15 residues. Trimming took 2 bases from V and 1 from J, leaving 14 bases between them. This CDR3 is CAWSPSRLNNYGYTF. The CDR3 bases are TGTGCCTGGAGTCCCTCGAGGCTAAATAACTATGGCTACACCTTC.

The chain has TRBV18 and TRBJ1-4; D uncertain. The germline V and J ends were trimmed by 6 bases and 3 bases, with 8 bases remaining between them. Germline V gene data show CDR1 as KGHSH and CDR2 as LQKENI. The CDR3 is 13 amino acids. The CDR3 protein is CASSPTSNEKLFF. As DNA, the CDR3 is TGTGCCAGCTCGCCGACCTCTAATGAAAAACTGTTTTTT.

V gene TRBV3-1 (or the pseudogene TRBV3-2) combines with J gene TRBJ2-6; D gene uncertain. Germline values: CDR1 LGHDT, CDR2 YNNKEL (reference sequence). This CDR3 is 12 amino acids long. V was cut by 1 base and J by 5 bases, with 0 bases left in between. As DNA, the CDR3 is TGTGCCAGCAGCCAAGGGGCCAACGTCCTGACTTTC. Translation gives CASSQGANVLTF.

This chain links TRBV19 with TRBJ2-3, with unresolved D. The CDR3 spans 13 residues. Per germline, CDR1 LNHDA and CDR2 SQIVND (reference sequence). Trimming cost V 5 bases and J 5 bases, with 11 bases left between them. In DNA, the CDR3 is TGTGCCAGTAGTCCGCCAATAGTAGATACGCAGTATTTT. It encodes CASSPPIVDTQYF.

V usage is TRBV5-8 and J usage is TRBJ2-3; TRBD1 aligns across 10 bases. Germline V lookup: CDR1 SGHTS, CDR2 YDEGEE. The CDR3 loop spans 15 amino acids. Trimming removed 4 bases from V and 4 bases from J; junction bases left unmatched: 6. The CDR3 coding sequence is TGTGCCAGCAGCACGGGACAGGGGAGCGCAGATACGCAGTATTTT. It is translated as CASSTGQGSADTQYF.

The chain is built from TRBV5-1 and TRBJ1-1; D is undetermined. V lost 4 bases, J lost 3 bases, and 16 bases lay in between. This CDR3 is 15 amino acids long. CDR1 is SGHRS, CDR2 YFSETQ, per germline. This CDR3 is CASSREGQPDTEAFF. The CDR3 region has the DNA TGCGCCAGCAGCCGGGAAGGGCAGCCGGACACTGAAGCTTTCTTT.

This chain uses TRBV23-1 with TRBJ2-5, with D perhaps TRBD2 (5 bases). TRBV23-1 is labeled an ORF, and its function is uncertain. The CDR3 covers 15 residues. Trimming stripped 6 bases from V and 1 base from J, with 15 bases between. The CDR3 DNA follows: TGCGCCAGCAGCCAAGAGGGCAGCTCCCAAGAGACCCAGTACTTC. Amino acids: CASSQEGSSQETQYF.

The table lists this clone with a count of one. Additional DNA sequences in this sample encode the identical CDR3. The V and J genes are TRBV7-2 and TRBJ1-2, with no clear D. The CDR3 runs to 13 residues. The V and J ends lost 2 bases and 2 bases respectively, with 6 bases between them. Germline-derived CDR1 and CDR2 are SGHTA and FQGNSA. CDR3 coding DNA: TGTGCCAGCAGCTTACGTATGAACTATGGCTACACCTTC. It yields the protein CASSLRMNYGYTF.

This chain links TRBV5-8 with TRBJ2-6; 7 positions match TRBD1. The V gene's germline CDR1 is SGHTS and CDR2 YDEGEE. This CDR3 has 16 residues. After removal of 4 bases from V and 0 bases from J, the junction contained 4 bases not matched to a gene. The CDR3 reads CASSRDRPSGANVLTF. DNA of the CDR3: TGTGCCAGCAGCCGGGACAGACCCTCTGGGGCCAACGTCCTGACTTTC.

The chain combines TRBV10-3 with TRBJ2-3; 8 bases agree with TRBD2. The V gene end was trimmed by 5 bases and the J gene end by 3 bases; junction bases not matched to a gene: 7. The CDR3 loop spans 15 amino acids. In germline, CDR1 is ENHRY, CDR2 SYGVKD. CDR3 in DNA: TGTGCCATCAGTATGCTAGCGGGTAAAACAGATACGCAGTATTTT. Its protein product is CAISMLAGKTDTQYF.

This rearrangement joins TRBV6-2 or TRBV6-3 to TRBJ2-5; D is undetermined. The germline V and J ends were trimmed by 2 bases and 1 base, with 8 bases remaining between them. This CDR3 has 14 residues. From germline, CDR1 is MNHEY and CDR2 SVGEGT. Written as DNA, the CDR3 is TGTGCCAGCAGTTACGTGGACCGCCAAGAGACCCAGTACTTC. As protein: CASSYVDRQETQYF.